This entry describes one T cell receptor beta chain. J was trimmed by 8 bases and V by 3 bases; bases with no gene match: 0. This CDR3 has 11 amino acids. CDR1 is GTSNPN and CDR2 is SVGIG in the germline V gene (reference sequence). This sample is drawn from a study of blood T cell repertoires in COVID-19. Participant age was roughly 18 to 90 years, and participants resided in approximately 24 US areas. Allocation to cohorts depended on clinical history reported by the participants. The assay was immunoSEQ multiplex PCR, and TCRdb's table has in-frame clones only and misses some. The table records 270,000 or so clones, around 81% of them present only once.

The sample taken for sequencing was PBMCs or T cells enriched from blood (not recorded which). This receptor was identified in a man aged 50 to 60 who had recovered from COVID-19. This rearrangement joins TRBV30 to TRBJ1-4; the match to TRBD1 covers 7 bases. The CDR3 loop reads CAWSRGEKLFF. DNA of the CDR3: TGTGCCTGGAGCAGGGGGGAAAAACTGTTTTTT.